The 26 T cell receptor beta chains below all came from one sample that was sequenced in a study of human T cells and chemical hapten exposure. The time point is: pre-sensitization, week 0. As to treatment: therapeutic diphenylcyclopropenone sensitization with weekly scalp DPC. TCRdb reanalysed the RACE reads using MiXCR and keeps one entry per CDR3 protein. The sample has tens of thousands of distinct CDR3 sequences; 9.4% are singletons. Sequenced here: whole blood, sampled in connection with sensitization to the hapten diphenylcyclopropenone (DPC). These receptors were obtained from a woman aged 40 to 55 with alopecia areata. Some clones in this sample may be carry-over from other donors' samples.

The gene calls are TRBV7-2 and TRBJ2-3, with 12 positions matching TRBD2. This CDR3 region has 17 residues. J gave up 1 base and V 5 bases, and 7 bases lay outside the gene matches. Germline V gene data show CDR1 as SGHTA and CDR2 as FQGNSA. DNA for the CDR3: TGTGCCAGCAGCCCATCGACTAGCGGGGGCCGCACAGATACGCAGTATTTT. It encodes CASSPSTSGGRTDTQYF. Filled out from reference TRBV7-2 and TRBJ2-3, the complete variable domain reads GAGVSQSPSNKVTEKGKDVELRCDPISGHTALYWYRQSLGQGLEFLIYFQGNSAPDKSGLPSDRFSAERTGGSVSTLTIQRTQQEDSAVYLCASSPSTSGGRTDTQYFGPGTRLTVL.

This clonotype was observed at least ten times. The chain links TRBV6-6 to TRBJ2-7; the match to TRBD1 covers 10 bases. J was trimmed by 2 bases and V by 8 bases; bases with no gene match: 6. This CDR3 has 14 amino acids. Germline CDR1 is MNHNY and CDR2 is SVGAGI (reference sequence). The CDR3 bases are TGTGCCAGCGGGACCGGGACAGGGGCCTACGAGCAGTACTTC. It codes for CASGTGTGAYEQYF.

This clonotype was observed a handful of times. The V call is TRBV6-5, the J call TRBJ2-7; D is unclear. The CDR3 loop spans 12 amino acids. The V gene's germline CDR1 is MNHEY and CDR2 SVGAGI. The V end was cut by 5 bases, the J end by 7 bases, with 12 bases between. The CDR3 protein is CASSPRTREQYF. In DNA, the CDR3 is TGTGCCAGCAGTCCCCGGACGAGGGAGCAGTACTTC.

This clonotype was found many times. The chain combines TRBV16 with TRBJ1-1; unclear D gene. V was cut by 0 bases and J by 0 bases, with 2 bases left in between. The CDR3 spans 13 residues. Germline V gene lookup returns CDR1 KGHSY and CDR2 FQNENV. DNA of the CDR3: TGTGCCAGCAGCCAATCAGTGAACACTGAAGCTTTCTTT. Protein sequence: CASSQSVNTEAFF.

This rearrangement joins TRBV12-3 or TRBV12-4 to TRBJ1-2, with D uncertain. Trimming removed 5 bases at V and 8 bases at J, with 27 bases between. The CDR3 has 17 residues. Here the CDR3 DNA reads TGTGCCAGCAGTCTGGACCCCTTACGAGCGCCTCCGGAAGGCTACACCTTC. Residues: CASSLDPLRAPPEGYTF.

This clonotype was counted only a few times. This chain connects TRBV5-1 to TRBJ2-1; D not resolved. Germline V gives CDR1 SGHRS, CDR2 YFSETQ. Deletions cut 0 bases from V and 6 bases from J, with 10 bases between. The CDR3 runs 14 residues. Written as DNA, the CDR3 is TGCGCCAGCAGCTTGGGGCCACCTAGCAATGAGCAGTTCTTC. Protein sequence: CASSLGPPSNEQFF. Together with reference TRBV5-1 and TRBJ2-1, the CDR3 gives the full variable domain: KAGVTQTPRYLIKTRGQQVTLSCSPISGHRSVSWYQQTPGQGLQFLFEYFSETQRNKGNFPGRFSGRQFSNSRSEMNVSTLELGDSALYLCASSLGPPSNEQFFGPGTRLTVL.

Ten or more counts support this clonotype. V usage is TRBV12-3 or TRBV12-4 and J usage is TRBJ1-5, with D possibly matching TRBD1 (5 bases). This CDR3 comprises 15 residues. V gave up 5 bases and J gave up 0 bases, with 11 bases separating them. CDR3 bases: TGTGCCAGCAGTCCCGACAGTTATAGCAATCAGCCCCAGCATTTT. This sequence encodes CASSPDSYSNQPQHF.

This clonotype was seen many times. This chain links TRBV6-1 with TRBJ1-3, with D unresolved. Trimming removed 2 bases from V and 4 bases from J, with 12 bases in between. CDR1 and CDR2 (germline): MNHNS, SASEGT. The CDR3 extends over 15 amino acids. CDR3 sequence: CASSEWYFSGNTIYF. Written as DNA, the CDR3 is TGTGCCAGCAGTGAATGGTATTTCTCCGGAAACACCATATATTTT.

This clonotype appeared many times. This sequence joins TRBV28 and TRBJ2-7, with TRBD1 matching 7 bases. This CDR3 is built from 13 residues. The V gene's germline CDR1 is MDHEN and CDR2 SYDVKM. J was trimmed by 6 bases and V by 6 bases; bases with no gene match: 8. The CDR3 is CASSLTGRAEQYF. As DNA, the CDR3 is TGTGCCAGCAGCCTGACAGGGCGGGCCGAGCAGTACTTC.

This clonotype was counted between two and nine times. The J gene is TRBJ2-1, the V gene TRBV28; the match to TRBD1 covers 7 bases. The CDR3 contains 15 residues. The germline V gene has CDR1 MDHEN and CDR2 SYDVKM. Trimming removed 4 bases from V and 8 bases from J; junction bases left unmatched: 11. DNA for the CDR3: TGTGCCAGCAGTTCCCCTGTGGACAGGAGAGATGAGCAGTTCTTC. This sequence encodes CASSSPVDRRDEQFF. Full variable domain (outside the CDR3, taken from reference TRBV28 and TRBJ2-1): DVKVTQSSRYLVKRTGEKVFLECVQDMDHENMFWYRQDPGLGLRLIYFSYDVKMKEKGDIPEGYSVSREKKERFSLILESASTNQTSMYLCASSSPVDRRDEQFFGPGTRLTVL.

This clonotype was found many times. This rearrangement joins TRBV7-2 to TRBJ2-1; 7 bases match TRBD2. Trimming removed 1 base from V and 5 bases from J; junction bases left unmatched: 8. CDR3 length: 16 amino acids. Germline lookup yields CDR1 SGHTA and CDR2 FQGNSA. The chain's CDR3 is CASSLVLSGVNNEQFF. DNA of the CDR3: TGTGCCAGCAGCTTAGTTTTAAGCGGGGTTAACAATGAGCAGTTCTTC.

The chain joins TRBV14 to TRBJ2-7; 7 nucleotides match TRBD1. The germline V gene has CDR1 SGHDN and CDR2 FVKESK. With 0 bases clipped from V and 6 bases from J, the junction kept 8 bases outside the gene matches. The CDR3 has 15 amino acids. In DNA form, the CDR3 reads TGTGCCAGCAGCCAAGATAGGGGGCGGGCGTCCGAGCAGTACTTC. This sequence encodes CASSQDRGRASEQYF.

The sample holds a few counts of this clonotype. The chain joins TRBV28 to TRBJ1-4, with TRBD1 as a possible D gene (5 bases). Germline values: CDR1 MDHEN, CDR2 SYDVKM. V was clipped by 3 bases and J by 8 bases, with 13 bases between them. The CDR3 loop spans 14 amino acids. The CDR3 protein is CASSFVGDREKLFF. In DNA form, the CDR3 reads TGTGCCAGCAGTTTCGTCGGGGACCGGGAAAAACTGTTTTTT.

This clonotype was seen many times. The CDR3 DNA reads TGTGCCAGCAGCGTGGCCCTCGGGGGTAGAGCCTACAATGAGCAGTTCTTC. Protein sequence: CASSVALGGRAYNEQFF. The V and J genes are TRBV9 and TRBJ2-1, with TRBD2 as a possible D gene (6 bases). V was trimmed by 2 bases and J by 2 bases, leaving 17 bases between them. Germline V lookup: CDR1 SGDLS, CDR2 YYNGEE. The CDR3 length is 17 residues. The whole variable domain, filled in from reference TRBV9 and TRBJ2-1, reads DSGVTQTPKHLITATGQRVTLRCSPRSGDLSVYWYQQSLDQGLQFLIQYYNGEERAKGNILERFSAQQFPDLHSELNLSSLELGDSALYFCASSVALGGRAYNEQFFGPGTRLTVL.

This sequence joins TRBV18 and TRBJ2-3, with 13 positions matching TRBD2. The CDR3 runs to 17 residues. Trimming cost V 0 bases and J 1 base; bases outside gene matches: 1. Germline loops: CDR1 KGHSH, CDR2 LQKENI. For the CDR3, the DNA is TGTGCCAGCTCACCACCCGGACTAGCGGGGGGCACAGATACGCAGTATTTT. Its protein product is CASSPPGLAGGTDTQYF.

This clonotype occurred many times. The chain couples TRBV4-3 to TRBJ2-5, with 9 bases aligning to TRBD2. This CDR3 is 17 amino acids long. The trim removed 0 bases at V and 2 bases at J, leaving 7 bases unmatched. The germline V gene encodes CDR1 LGHNA and CDR2 YSLEER. The CDR3 loop reads CASSQDKAGGPQETQYF. CDR3 nucleotides: TGCGCCAGCAGCCAAGATAAAGCGGGGGGCCCTCAAGAGACCCAGTACTTC.

The chain couples TRBV7-2 to TRBJ2-7; no clear D. The V gene lost 6 bases and the J gene lost 12 bases, with 18 bases spanning the gap. Germline CDR1 is SGHTA and CDR2 is FQGNSA. The CDR3 has 12 residues. Here the CDR3 DNA reads TGTGCCAGCAGTTTCGATGACCCTTCTCTGTACTTC. It is translated as CASSFDDPSLYF.

This clonotype was seen repeatedly, ten times or more. The rearrangement joins TRBV30 to TRBJ2-1, with D perhaps being TRBD1 or TRBD2 (7 bases each). Germline V gene sequence: CDR1 GTSNPN, CDR2 SVGIG (reference sequence). Deletions cut 7 bases from V and 3 bases from J, with 16 bases between. The length of the CDR3 is 14 residues. CDR3 region: CASPQGGDYNEQFF. The CDR3 nucleotides read TGTGCCTCCCCCCAGGGGGGGGACTACAATGAGCAGTTCTTC.

The chain couples TRBV28 to TRBJ2-2; no reliable D call. CDR3 length equals 13 residues. Germline lookup yields CDR1 MDHEN and CDR2 SYDVKM. V lost 4 bases to trimming and J lost 7 bases, with 10 bases between them. CDR3 coding DNA: TGTGCCAGCAGTTCCGTCGGCGGCGGGGAGCTGTTTTTT. Translation gives CASSSVGGGELFF.

This clonotype was recorded at least ten times. The chain is built from TRBV7-9 and TRBJ1-5; 7 bases match TRBD1. The V gene's germline CDR1 is SEHNR and CDR2 FQNEAQ (reference sequence). With V trimmed by 2 bases and J by 4 bases, 2 bases remained unmatched. The CDR3 extends over 14 amino acids. Here the CDR3 reads CASSLQGGNQPQHF. Written as DNA, the CDR3 is TGTGCCAGCAGCTTACAGGGGGGAAATCAGCCCCAGCATTTT.

In its sample, this clonotype is medium-sized. This sequence joins TRBV3-1 and TRBJ2-7, with D unresolved. The CDR3 is 12 amino acids. Germline V gives CDR1 LGHDT, CDR2 YNNKEL (reference sequence). Trimming shortened V by 5 bases and J by 4 bases, and 9 bases separated the two germline ends. The CDR3 bases are TGTGCCAGCAGCTATTCGTCGTACGAGCAGTACTTC. Its protein is CASSYSSYEQYF.

In its sample, this clonotype was seen many times. The chain carries TRBV7-8 and TRBJ2-4; D tentatively fits TRBD1 or TRBD2 (5 bases each). The length of the CDR3 is 16 residues. Germline CDR1 SGHVS, CDR2 FQNEAQ. V was trimmed by 4 bases and J by 0 bases, leaving 13 bases between them. CDR3 DNA sequence: TGTGCCAGCAGCTCGGGGCTTCGACTAGCCAAAAACATTCAGTACTTC. Residues: CASSSGLRLAKNIQYF.

This clonotype was seen ten or more times. The chain has TRBV30 and TRBJ1-5, with TRBD1 identical over 8 bases. The CDR3 is made up of 15 amino acids. With 3 bases clipped from V and 2 bases from J, the junction kept 6 bases outside the gene matches. The V gene's germline CDR1 is GTSNPN and CDR2 SVGIG (reference sequence). For the CDR3, the DNA is TGTGCCTGGAGACTACAGGGGGGTGGCAATCAGCCCCAGCATTTT. It yields the protein CAWRLQGGGNQPQHF.

V and J are TRBV2 and TRBJ1-1; no definite D call. This CDR3 is 15 amino acids long. V was trimmed by 6 bases and J by 0 bases, leaving 14 bases between them. Germline values: CDR1 SNHLY, CDR2 FYNNEI. CDR3 region: CASSSSTGLNTEAFF. For the CDR3, the DNA is TGTGCCAGCAGCTCATCGACTGGACTGAACACTGAAGCTTTCTTT.

This clonotype was found many times. V usage is TRBV20-1 and J usage is TRBJ2-3; D remains unclear. CDR1 is DFQATT and CDR2 is SNEGSKA in the germline V gene (reference sequence). V was trimmed by 8 bases and J by 3 bases, leaving 9 bases between them. The CDR3 has 11 amino acids. CDR3 region: CSRVKTDTQYF. CDR3 DNA: TGCAGTCGGGTGAAAACAGATACGCAGTATTTT.

This clonotype was detected ten times or more. The CDR3 sequence is CASSPSSYGEQYF. CDR3 nucleotide sequence: TGTGCCAGCAGCCCGTCAAGTTACGGCGAGCAGTACTTC. V and J are TRBV7-2 and TRBJ2-7; D remains unclear. V was cut by 5 bases and J by 6 bases, with 14 bases left in between. Germline assignment: CDR1 SGHTA and CDR2 FQGNSA. The CDR3 contains 13 residues.